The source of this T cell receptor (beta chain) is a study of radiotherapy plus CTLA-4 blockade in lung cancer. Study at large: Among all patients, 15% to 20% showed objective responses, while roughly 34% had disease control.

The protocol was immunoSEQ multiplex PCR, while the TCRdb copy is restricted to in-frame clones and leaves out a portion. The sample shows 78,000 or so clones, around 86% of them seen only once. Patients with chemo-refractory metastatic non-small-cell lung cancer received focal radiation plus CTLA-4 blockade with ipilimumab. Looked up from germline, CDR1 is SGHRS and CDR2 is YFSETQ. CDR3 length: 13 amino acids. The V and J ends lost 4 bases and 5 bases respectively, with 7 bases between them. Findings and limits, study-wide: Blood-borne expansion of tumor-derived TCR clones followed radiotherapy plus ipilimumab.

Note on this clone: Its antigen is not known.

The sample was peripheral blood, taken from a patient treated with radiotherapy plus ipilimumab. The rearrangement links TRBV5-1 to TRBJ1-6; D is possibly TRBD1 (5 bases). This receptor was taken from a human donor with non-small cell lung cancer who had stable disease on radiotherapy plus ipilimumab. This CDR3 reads CASSVTDNSPLHF. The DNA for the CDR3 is TGCGCCAGCAGCGTGACAGATAATTCACCCCTCCACTTT.